These 4 T cell receptor beta chains were all obtained from the same sample, sequenced in a study of shared clonotypes between healthy human individuals. The protocol was immunoSEQ multiplex PCR, while the TCRdb copy is restricted to in-frame clones and leaves out a portion. The table includes 850,000 to 1,100,000 clones, roughly 77% detected once. Material for sequencing was memory CD4+ T cells from PBMCs. Subset meaning: CD45RA-negative fraction. These receptors all stem from a man younger than 35 in good health. Some clones in this sample may be carry-over from other donors' samples.

The chain carries TRBV4-1 and TRBJ2-6; the D gene could be TRBD1 or TRBD2 (6 bases each). This CDR3 is built from 17 residues. V was shortened by 4 bases and J by 0 bases, with 13 bases between the two germline ends. The germline V gene encodes CDR1 MGHRA and CDR2 YSYEKL. CDR3 DNA sequence: TGCGCCAGCAGCCCGAGGGGGGACTTCTCTGGGGCCAACGTCCTGACTTTC. Translated, it gives CASSPRGDFSGANVLTF.

This rearrangement joins TRBV4-2 to TRBJ2-2; D is perhaps TRBD1 (5 bases). The V and J ends lost 3 bases and 2 bases respectively, with 10 bases between them. This CDR3 is 15 amino acids long. Germline CDR1 and CDR2: LGHNA and YNFKEQ. The CDR3 DNA follows: TGTGCCAGCAGCCACGGACATACAAACACCGGGGAGCTGTTTTTT. Translating gives CASSHGHTNTGELFF.

This clone was seen a handful of times. Other DNA variants within this sample encode the same CDR3. The genes are TRBV7-9 and TRBJ2-3; D not resolved. CDR1 is SEHNR, CDR2 FQNEAQ, per germline (reference sequence). V was pared by 4 bases and J by 1 base, with 6 bases between. CDR3 size: 13 residues. The CDR3 DNA sequence: TGTGCCAGCAGCTCGAGCGGCACAGATACGCAGTATTTT. Translating gives CASSSSGTDTQYF.

This chain links TRBV4-1 with TRBJ2-1, with D uncertain. The V and J ends lost 1 base and 0 bases respectively, with 10 bases between them. CDR3 length equals 16 residues. The V gene's germline CDR1 is MGHRA and CDR2 YSYEKL. CDR3 protein: CASSQVHIVSYNEQFF. CDR3 bases: TGCGCCAGCAGCCAAGTGCATATAGTCTCCTACAATGAGCAGTTCTTC.